This TCR beta chain comes out of a study of graft-versus-host responses after intestinal transplantation. Background on the study: Recipients were given multivisceral, liver-intestinal, or isolated intestinal transplants. Each recipient received anti-thymocyte globulin induction, then tacrolimus and steroids for about 3 years.

The CDR3 totals 14 residues. Germline V gene data show CDR1 as MNHEY and CDR2 as SMNVEV (reference sequence). The V segment lost 5 bases and the J segment 3 bases; nucleotides outside the gene matches: 5. Findings of the study overall: Investigators detected GvH clones in recipient marrow, with some emerging earlier in ileum or blood.

Assay: immunoSEQ multiplex PCR; the TCRdb copy retains only in-frame clones and omits some. The sample yields 45,000 to 50,000 clones, approximately 91% seen once. As concerns this clone: Its antigen remains unknown.

The chain couples TRBV27 to TRBJ1-1, with 8 bases aligning to TRBD1. The clonotype originates from a human donor who was the organ donor for an intestinal transplant. The sequences come from unstimulated CD4+ T cells sorted from spleen or lymph node cells, collected before transplant. The CDR3 sequence: CASSIRGQYTEAFF. The CDR3 bases are TGTGCCAGCAGTATCAGGGGGCAGTACACTGAAGCTTTCTTT.